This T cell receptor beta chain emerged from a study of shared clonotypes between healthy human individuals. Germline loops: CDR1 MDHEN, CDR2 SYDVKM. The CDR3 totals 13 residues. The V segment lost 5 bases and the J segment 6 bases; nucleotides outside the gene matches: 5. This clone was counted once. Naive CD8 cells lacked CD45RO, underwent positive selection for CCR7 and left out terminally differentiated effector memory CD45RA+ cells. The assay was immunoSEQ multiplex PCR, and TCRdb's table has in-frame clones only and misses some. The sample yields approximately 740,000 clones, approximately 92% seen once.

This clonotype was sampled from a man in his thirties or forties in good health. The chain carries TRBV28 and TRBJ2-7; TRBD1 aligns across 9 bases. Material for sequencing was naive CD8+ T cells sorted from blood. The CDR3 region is CASSTTGGGEQYF. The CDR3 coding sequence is TGTGCCAGCAGTACGACAGGGGGAGGCGAGCAGTACTTC. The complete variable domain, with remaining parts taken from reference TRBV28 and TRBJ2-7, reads DVKVTQSSRYLVKRTGEKVFLECVQDMDHENMFWYRQDPGLGLRLIYFSYDVKMKEKGDIPEGYSVSREKKERFSLILESASTNQTSMYLCASSTTGGGEQYFGPGTRLTVT.